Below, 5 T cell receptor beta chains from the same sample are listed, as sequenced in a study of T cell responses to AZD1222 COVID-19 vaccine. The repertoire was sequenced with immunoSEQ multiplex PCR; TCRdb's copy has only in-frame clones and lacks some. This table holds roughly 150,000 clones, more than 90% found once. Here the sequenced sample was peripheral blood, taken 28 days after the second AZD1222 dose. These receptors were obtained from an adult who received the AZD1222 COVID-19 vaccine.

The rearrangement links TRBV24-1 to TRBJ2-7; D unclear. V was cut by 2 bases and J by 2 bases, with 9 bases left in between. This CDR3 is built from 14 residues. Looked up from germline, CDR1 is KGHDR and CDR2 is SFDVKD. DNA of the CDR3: TGTGCCACCAGTGATTCGGTTAGACCCTACGAGCAGTACTTC. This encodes CATSDSVRPYEQYF.

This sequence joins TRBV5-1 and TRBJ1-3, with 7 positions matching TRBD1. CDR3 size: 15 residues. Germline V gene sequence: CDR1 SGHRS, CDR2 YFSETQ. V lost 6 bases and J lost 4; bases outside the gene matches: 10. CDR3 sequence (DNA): TGCGCCAGCACCTCGGGAGGGACAGCAGGAAACACCATATATTTT. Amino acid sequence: CASTSGGTAGNTIYF.

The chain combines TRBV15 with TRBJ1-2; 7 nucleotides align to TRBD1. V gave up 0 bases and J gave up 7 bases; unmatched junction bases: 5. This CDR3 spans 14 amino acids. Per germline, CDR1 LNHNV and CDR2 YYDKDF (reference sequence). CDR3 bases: TGTGCCACCAGCAGAGAAAGACAGGGATTTGGCTACACCTTC. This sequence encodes CATSRERQGFGYTF. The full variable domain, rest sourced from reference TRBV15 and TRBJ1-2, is DAMVIQNPRYQVTQFGKPVTLSCSQTLNHNVMYWYQQKSSQAPKLLFHYYDKDFNNEADTPDNFQSRRPNTSFCFLDIRSPGLGDTAMYLCATSRERQGFGYTFGSGTRLTVV.

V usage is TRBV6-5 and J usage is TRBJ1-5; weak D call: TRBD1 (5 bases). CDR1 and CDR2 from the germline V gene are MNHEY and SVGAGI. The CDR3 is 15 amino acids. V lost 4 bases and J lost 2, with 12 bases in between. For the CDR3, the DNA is TGTGCCAGCAGTTTACGGGGGTTAGGCAATCAGCCCCAGCATTTT. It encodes CASSLRGLGNQPQHF.

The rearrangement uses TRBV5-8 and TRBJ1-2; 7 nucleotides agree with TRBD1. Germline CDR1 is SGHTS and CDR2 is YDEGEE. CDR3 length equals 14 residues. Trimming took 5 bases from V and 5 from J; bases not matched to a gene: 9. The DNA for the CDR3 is TGTGCCAGCAGATTCAAAATGACAGGGTATGGCTACACCTTC. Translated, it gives CASRFKMTGYGYTF.